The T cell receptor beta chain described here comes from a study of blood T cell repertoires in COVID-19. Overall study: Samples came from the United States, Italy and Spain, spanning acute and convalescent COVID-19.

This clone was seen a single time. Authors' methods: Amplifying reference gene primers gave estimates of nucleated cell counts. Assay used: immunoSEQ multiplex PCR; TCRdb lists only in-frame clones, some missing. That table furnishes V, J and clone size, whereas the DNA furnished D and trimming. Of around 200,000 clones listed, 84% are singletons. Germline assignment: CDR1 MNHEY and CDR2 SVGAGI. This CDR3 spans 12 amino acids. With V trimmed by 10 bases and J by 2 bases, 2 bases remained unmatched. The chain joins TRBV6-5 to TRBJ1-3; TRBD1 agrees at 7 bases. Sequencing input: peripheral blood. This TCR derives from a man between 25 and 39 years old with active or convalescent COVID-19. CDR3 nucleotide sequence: TGTGCCACCCAGGGGGCTGGAAACACCATATATTTT. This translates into CATQGAGNTIYF.